This T cell receptor (beta chain) is drawn from a study of T cell repertoires in cytomegalovirus infection. Between the trimmed V and J ends, which lost 3 bases and 0 bases, there was a span of 8 bases. Looked up from germline, CDR1 is SNHLY and CDR2 is FYNNEI. This CDR3 has 14 amino acids. Via MiXCR, TCRdb re-called the reads, giving one row per CDR3 protein. The repertoire holds fewer than 850,000 distinct CDR3 sequences, about 27% seen once, with around 13% in the top ten. This clonotype occurred a few times. What it binds is not known. This material consisted of cultured CD8+ T cells from PBMCs, taken from culture after CMV antigen stimulation. This chain connects TRBV2 to TRBJ1-1, with D possibly TRBD1 on 5 matching bases. The receptor was isolated from a human donor in good health (CMV status not recorded). Some clones in this sample may be carry-over from other donors' samples. This CDR3 is CASSDAGLNTEAFF. In nucleotides, the CDR3 is TGTGCCAGCAGTGACGCAGGGTTGAACACTGAAGCTTTCTTT.